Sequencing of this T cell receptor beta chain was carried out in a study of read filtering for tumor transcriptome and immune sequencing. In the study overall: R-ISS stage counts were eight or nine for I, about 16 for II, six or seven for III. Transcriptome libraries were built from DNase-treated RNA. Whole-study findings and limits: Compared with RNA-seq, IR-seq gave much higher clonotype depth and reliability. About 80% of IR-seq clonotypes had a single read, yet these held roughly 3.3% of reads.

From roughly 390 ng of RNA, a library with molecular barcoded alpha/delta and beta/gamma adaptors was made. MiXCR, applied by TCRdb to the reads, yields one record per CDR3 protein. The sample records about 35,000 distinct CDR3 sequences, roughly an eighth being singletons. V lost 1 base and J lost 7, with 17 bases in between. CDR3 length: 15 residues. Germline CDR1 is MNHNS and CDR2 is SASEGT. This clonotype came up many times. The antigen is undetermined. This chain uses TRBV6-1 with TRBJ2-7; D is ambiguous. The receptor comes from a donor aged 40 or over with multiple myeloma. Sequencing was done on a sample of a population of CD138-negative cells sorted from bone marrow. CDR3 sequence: CASSEGSSIPREQYF. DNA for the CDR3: TGTGCCAGCAGTGAAGGGTCCAGCATCCCTAGGGAGCAGTACTTC.